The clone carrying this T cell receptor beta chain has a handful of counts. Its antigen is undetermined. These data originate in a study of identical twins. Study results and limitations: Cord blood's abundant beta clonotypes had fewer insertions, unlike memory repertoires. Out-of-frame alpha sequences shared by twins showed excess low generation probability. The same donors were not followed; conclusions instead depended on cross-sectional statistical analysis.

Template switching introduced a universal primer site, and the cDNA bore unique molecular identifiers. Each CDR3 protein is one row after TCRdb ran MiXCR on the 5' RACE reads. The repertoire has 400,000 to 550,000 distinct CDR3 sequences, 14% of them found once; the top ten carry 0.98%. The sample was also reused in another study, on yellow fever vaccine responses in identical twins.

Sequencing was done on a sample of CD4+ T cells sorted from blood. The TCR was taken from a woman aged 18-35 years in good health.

This CDR3 is CASSPGGQLSYNEQFF. CDR3 DNA sequence: TGTGCCAGCAGCCCGGGTGGTCAGCTCTCCTACAATGAGCAGTTCTTC. This chain links TRBV7-2 with TRBJ2-1; D is ambiguous. This CDR3 region has 16 residues. Germline CDR1 and CDR2: SGHTA and FQGNSA. The V gene lost 5 bases and the J gene lost 0 bases, with 14 bases spanning the gap.